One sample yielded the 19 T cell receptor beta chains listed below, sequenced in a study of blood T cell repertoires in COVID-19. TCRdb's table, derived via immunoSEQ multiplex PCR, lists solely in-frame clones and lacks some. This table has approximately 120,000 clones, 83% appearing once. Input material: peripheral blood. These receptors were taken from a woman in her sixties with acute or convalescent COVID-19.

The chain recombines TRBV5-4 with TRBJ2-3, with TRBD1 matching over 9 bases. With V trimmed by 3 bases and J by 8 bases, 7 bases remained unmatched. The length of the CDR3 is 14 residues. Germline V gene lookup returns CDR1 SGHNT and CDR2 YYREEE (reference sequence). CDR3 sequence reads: CASSWTGAESTQYF. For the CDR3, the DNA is TGTGCCAGCAGCTGGACAGGGGCGGAGAGTACGCAGTATTTT.

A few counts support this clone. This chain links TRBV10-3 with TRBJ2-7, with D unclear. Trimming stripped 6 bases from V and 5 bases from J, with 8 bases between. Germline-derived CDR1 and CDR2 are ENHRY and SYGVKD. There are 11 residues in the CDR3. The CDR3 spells CAIRTPDEQYF. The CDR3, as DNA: TGTGCCATCAGGACACCCGACGAGCAGTACTTC.

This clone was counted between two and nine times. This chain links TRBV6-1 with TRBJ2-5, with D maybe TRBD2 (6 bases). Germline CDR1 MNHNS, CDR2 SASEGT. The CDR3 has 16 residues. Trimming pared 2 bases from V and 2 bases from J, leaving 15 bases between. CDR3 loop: CASSETGGTGQETQYF. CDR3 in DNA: TGTGCCAGCAGTGAAACAGGCGGGACGGGGCAAGAGACCCAGTACTTC.

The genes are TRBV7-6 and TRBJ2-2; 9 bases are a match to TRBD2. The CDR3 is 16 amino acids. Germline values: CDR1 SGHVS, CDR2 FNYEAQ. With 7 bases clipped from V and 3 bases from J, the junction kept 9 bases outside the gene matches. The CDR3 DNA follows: TGTGCCAGCATTGGACTTAGCGGGAGCGACACCGGGGAGCTGTTTTTT. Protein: CASIGLSGSDTGELFF. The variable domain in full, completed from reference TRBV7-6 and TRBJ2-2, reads GAGVSQSPRYKVTKRGQDVALRCDPISGHVSLYWYRQALGQGPEFLTYFNYEAQQDKSGLPNDRFSAERPEGSISTLTIQRTEQRDSAMYRCASIGLSGSDTGELFFGEGSRLTVL.

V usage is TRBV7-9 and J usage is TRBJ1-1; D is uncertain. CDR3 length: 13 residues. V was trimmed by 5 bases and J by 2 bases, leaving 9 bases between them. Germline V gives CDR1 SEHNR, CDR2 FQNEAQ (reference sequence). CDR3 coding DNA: TGTGCCAGCAGCGGAGAGTTTAACACTGAAGCTTTCTTT. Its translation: CASSGEFNTEAFF.

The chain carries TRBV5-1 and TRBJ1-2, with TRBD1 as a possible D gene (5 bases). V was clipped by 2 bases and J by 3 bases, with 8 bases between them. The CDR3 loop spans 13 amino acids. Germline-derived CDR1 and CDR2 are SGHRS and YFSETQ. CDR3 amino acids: CASSLKGDYGYTF. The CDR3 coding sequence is TGCGCCAGCAGCTTAAAAGGGGACTATGGCTACACCTTC.

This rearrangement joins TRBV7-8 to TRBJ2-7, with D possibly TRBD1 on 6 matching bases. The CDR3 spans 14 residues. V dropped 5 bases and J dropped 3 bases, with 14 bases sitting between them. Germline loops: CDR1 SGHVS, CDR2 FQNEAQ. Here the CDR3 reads CASSPSQGYYEQYF. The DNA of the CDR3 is TGTGCCAGCAGCCCGTCACAGGGATACTACGAGCAGTACTTC.

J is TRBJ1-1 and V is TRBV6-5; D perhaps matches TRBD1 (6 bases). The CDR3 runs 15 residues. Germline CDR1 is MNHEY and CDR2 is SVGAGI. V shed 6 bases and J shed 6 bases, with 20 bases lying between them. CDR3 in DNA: TGTGCCAGCAGACGGACAGAAATGGGTGGCGCTGAAGCTTTCTTT. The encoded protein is CASRRTEMGGAEAFF.

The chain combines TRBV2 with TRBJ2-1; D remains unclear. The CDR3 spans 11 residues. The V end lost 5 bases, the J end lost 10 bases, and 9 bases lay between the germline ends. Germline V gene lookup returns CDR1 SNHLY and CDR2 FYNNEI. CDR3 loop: CASSLAAEQFF. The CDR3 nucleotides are TGTGCCAGCAGTCTGGCGGCCGAGCAGTTCTTC.

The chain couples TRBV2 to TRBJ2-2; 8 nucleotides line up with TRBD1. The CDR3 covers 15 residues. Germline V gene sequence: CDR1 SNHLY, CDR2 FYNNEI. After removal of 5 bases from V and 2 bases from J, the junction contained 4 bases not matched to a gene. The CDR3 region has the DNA TGTGCCAGCAGTCTCGGACAGGGAAACACCGGGGAGCTGTTTTTT. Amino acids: CASSLGQGNTGELFF.

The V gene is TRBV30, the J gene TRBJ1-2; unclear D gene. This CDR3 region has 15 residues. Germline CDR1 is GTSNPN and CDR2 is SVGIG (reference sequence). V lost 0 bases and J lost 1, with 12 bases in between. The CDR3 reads CAWSVVSAVNYGYTF. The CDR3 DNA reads TGTGCCTGGAGTGTAGTCTCGGCGGTTAACTATGGCTACACCTTC.

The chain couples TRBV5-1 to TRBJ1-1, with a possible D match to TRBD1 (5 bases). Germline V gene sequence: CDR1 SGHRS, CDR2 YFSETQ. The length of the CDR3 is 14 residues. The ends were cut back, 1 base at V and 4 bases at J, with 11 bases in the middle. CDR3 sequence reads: CASSLQGGFTEAFF. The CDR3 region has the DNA TGCGCCAGCAGCTTGCAGGGAGGGTTCACTGAAGCTTTCTTT.

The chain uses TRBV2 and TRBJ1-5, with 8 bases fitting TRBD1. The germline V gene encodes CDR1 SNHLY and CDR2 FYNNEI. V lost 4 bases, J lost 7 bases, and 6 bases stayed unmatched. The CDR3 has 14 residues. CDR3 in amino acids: CASSVGQGYQPQHF. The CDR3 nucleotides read TGTGCCAGCAGTGTAGGACAGGGATACCAGCCCCAGCATTTT.

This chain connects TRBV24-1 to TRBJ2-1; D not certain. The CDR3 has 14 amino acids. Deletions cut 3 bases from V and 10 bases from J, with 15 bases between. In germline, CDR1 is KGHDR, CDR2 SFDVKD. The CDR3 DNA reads TGTGCCACCAGTGATGGGCCACGAGAACGGGAGCAGTTCTTC. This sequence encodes CATSDGPREREQFF.

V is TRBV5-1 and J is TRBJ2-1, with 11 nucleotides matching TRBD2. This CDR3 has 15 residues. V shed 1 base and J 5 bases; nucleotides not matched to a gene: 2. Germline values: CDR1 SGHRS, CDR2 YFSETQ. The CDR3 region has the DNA TGCGCCAGCAGCTTGACTAGCGGGAGAGACAATGAGCAGTTCTTC. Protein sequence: CASSLTSGRDNEQFF.

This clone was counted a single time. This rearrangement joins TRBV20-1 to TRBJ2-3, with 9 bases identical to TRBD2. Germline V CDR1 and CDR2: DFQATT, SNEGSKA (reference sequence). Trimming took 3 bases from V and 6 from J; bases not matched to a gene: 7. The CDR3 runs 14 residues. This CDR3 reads CSASGGRGVDTQYF. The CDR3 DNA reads TGCAGTGCTAGTGGCGGGAGGGGAGTGGATACGCAGTATTTT.

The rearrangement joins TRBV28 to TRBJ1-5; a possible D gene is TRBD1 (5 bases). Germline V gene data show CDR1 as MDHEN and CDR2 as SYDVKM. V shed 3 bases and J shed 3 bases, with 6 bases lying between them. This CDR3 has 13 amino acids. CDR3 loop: CASSFGHNQPQHF. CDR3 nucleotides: TGTGCCAGCAGTTTTGGACACAATCAGCCCCAGCATTTT.

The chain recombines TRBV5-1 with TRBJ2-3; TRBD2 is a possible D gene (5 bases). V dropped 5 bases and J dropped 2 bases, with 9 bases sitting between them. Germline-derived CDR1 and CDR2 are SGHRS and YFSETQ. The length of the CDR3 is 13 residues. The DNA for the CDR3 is TGCGCCAGCAGAGGGAGCAACACAGATACGCAGTATTTT. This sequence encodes CASRGSNTDTQYF.

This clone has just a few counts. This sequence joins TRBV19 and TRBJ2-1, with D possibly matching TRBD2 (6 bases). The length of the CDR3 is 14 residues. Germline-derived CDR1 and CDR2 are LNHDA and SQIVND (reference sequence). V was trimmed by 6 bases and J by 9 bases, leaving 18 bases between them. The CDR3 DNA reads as TGTGCCAGTAGGGGGACTTCTTCCGGCAGTGAGCAGTTCTTC. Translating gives CASRGTSSGSEQFF.